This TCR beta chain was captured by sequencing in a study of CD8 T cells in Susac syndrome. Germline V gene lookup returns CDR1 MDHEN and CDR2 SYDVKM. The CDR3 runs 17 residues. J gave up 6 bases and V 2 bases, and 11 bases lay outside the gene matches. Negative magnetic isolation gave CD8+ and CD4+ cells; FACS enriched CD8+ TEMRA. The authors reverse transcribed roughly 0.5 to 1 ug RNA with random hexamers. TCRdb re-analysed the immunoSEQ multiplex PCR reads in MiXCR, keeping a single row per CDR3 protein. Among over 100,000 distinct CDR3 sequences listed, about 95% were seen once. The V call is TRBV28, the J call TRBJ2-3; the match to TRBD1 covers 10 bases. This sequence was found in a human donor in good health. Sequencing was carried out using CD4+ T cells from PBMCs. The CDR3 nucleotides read TGTGCCAGCAGTTTAAAGAGGGACAGGGGCCACCGGGATACGCAGTATTTT. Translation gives CASSLKRDRGHRDTQYF.